These 18 T cell receptor beta chains came from one sample sequenced in a study of T-cell memory formation after mild COVID-19. TCRdb re-called the 5' RACE reads through MiXCR, storing one row per CDR3 protein. The sample lists roughly 620,000 distinct CDR3 sequences, roughly 18% occurring once. The sequenced material came from PBMCs or a T cell subset sorted from them (not recorded which). The receptors originated from an adult woman who had mild COVID-19 (a few samples of this study predate the infection). Cell type and time point are not known.

The V and J genes are TRBV7-3 and TRBJ2-2; weak D call: TRBD1 (5 bases). Germline V lookup: CDR1 SGHTA, CDR2 FQGTGA. This CDR3 comprises 13 residues. V lost 5 bases and J 7 bases, leaving 11 bases between the germline ends. The DNA of the CDR3 is TGTGCCAGCAGCCACAGGTTTAACGGGGAGCTGTTTTTT. Translation gives CASSHRFNGELFF.

V gene TRBV4-1 combines with J gene TRBJ1-5; 10 positions agree with TRBD1. The CDR3 sequence is 15 residues long. CDR1 is MGHRA, CDR2 YSYEKL, per germline. The ends lost 2 bases at V and 5 bases at J; junction bases unmatched: 3. CDR3 loop: CASSQWDRGDQPQHF. For the CDR3, the DNA is TGCGCCAGCAGCCAATGGGACAGGGGTGATCAGCCCCAGCATTTT.

The CDR3 reads CASSSLRSGGYTF. The CDR3 DNA reads as TGTGCCAGCAGTTCGTTACGGAGTGGCGGCTACACCTTC. The chain couples TRBV12-3 or TRBV12-4 to TRBJ1-2; no clear D gene. CDR3 length: 13 residues. Trimming cost V 4 bases and J 8 bases, with 14 bases left between them.

This clonotype has more than one count but fewer than ten. The gene calls are TRBV4-2 and TRBJ1-3; tentative D call: TRBD1 (5 bases). V lost 0 bases to trimming and J lost 0 bases, with 9 bases between them. The CDR3 has 16 residues. Germline CDR1 reads LGHNA; CDR2 reads YNFKEQ. For the CDR3, the DNA is TGTGCCAGCAGCCAAGAAAGGGGACGCTCTGGAAACACCATATATTTT. Translating it yields CASSQERGRSGNTIYF.

The J gene is TRBJ2-2, the V gene TRBV5-1, with D possibly being TRBD1 or TRBD2 (5 bases each). The CDR3 sequence is 12 residues long. V was shortened by 7 bases and J by 5 bases, with 9 bases between the two germline ends. CDR1 and CDR2 (germline): SGHRS, YFSETQ. The DNA for the CDR3 is TGCGCCAGCTGGTGGGGGACCGGGGAGCTGTTTTTT. Its protein is CASWWGTGELFF.

With regard to this clonotype: Relative to the germline gene, one junction end is altered; a read error may explain this. The V gene is TRBV11-2, the J gene TRBJ1-1, with 9 nucleotides matching TRBD1. Germline V CDR1 and CDR2: SGHAT, FQNNGV. This CDR3 is built from 12 residues. CDR3 residues: CASSLARTGDLF. The DNA of the CDR3 is TGTGCCAGCAGCTTAGCCAGGACAGGGGATCTCTTT.

The CDR3 sequence is CASSPLTGVLEQYF. The CDR3 coding sequence is TGTGCCAGCAGCCCGCTTACAGGGGTTCTCGAGCAGTACTTC. The gene calls are TRBV7-9 and TRBJ2-7, with 7 bases that match TRBD1. The ends lost 5 bases at V and 6 bases at J; junction bases unmatched: 10. The CDR3 has 14 amino acids. CDR1 and CDR2 from the germline V gene are SEHNR and FQNEAQ (reference sequence).

Ten or more counts support this clonotype. This chain links TRBV27 with TRBJ2-2, with 10 bases that match TRBD2. Germline values: CDR1 MNHEY, CDR2 SMNVEV (reference sequence). CDR3 size: 17 residues. Trimming removed 6 bases from V and 0 bases from J; junction bases left unmatched: 7. This CDR3 is CASSRRAGGPNTGELFF. DNA of the CDR3: TGTGCCAGCAGCAGGCGAGCGGGAGGGCCGAACACCGGGGAGCTGTTTTTT.

In its sample, this clonotype was seen many times. The chain carries TRBV6-5 and TRBJ2-1; no firm D call. The CDR3 is made up of 13 amino acids. The ends were cut back, 2 bases at V and 4 bases at J, with 6 bases in the middle. Germline CDR1 is MNHEY and CDR2 is SVGAGI. In nucleotides, the CDR3 is TGTGCCAGCAGTTACGACGGGTACAATGAGCAGTTCTTC. Protein product: CASSYDGYNEQFF.

The chain links TRBV7-9 to TRBJ1-5; D perhaps matches TRBD1 (6 bases). The ends were cut back, 0 bases at V and 5 bases at J, with 11 bases in the middle. This CDR3 has 15 amino acids. Germline lookup yields CDR1 SEHNR and CDR2 FQNEAQ (reference sequence). The chain's CDR3 is CASSLAGGLDQPQHF. CDR3 DNA sequence: TGTGCCAGCAGCTTAGCTGGGGGCCTAGATCAGCCCCAGCATTTT.

CDR3 sequence: CASSFERYNEQFF. Here the CDR3 DNA reads TGTGCCAGCAGTTTCGAAAGATACAATGAGCAGTTCTTC. The rearrangement links TRBV6-5 to TRBJ2-1; no firm D call. Germline V CDR1 and CDR2: MNHEY, SVGAGI. The CDR3 spans 13 residues. V shed 4 bases and J shed 4 bases, with 8 bases lying between them.

This clonotype was recorded many times. The chain has TRBV5-1 and TRBJ2-2; no clear D gene. The ends were cut back, 5 bases at V and 5 bases at J, with 7 bases in the middle. The germline V gene has CDR1 SGHRS and CDR2 YFSETQ. The CDR3 is made up of 12 amino acids. The CDR3 loop reads CASRLGTGELFF. The CDR3 nucleotides read TGCGCCAGCAGGCTCGGGACCGGGGAGCTGTTTTTT.

This clonotype was observed a handful of times. The J gene is TRBJ2-7, the V gene TRBV10-3; tentatively, D is TRBD1 (6 bases). The germline V gene has CDR1 ENHRY and CDR2 SYGVKD. V was cut by 8 bases and J by 3 bases, with 14 bases left in between. There are 13 residues in the CDR3. CDR3 protein: CAISQGELYEQYF. CDR3 sequence (DNA): TGTGCCATCTCACAGGGTGAACTCTACGAGCAGTACTTC.

The sample holds many counts of this clonotype. The rearrangement links TRBV19 to TRBJ1-3, with TRBD1 as a possible D gene (6 bases). V was shortened by 5 bases and J by 4 bases, with 12 bases between the two germline ends. The germline gives CDR1 LNHDA, CDR2 SQIVND (reference sequence). CDR3 length equals 14 residues. The CDR3 sequence: CASSEPGQGNTIYF. The DNA of the CDR3 is TGTGCCAGTAGTGAACCGGGACAAGGAAACACCATATATTTT.

In this sample, this clonotype turned up many times. For the CDR3, the DNA is TGTGCCAGCAGTTTTAGCCCCGAGGCCTTTAAGGGAAATGAGCAGTTCTTC. Protein product: CASSFSPEAFKGNEQFF. V usage is TRBV12-3 or TRBV12-4 and J usage is TRBJ2-1; D is unclear. Between the trimmed V and J ends, which lost 3 bases and 7 bases, there was a span of 22 bases. This CDR3 has 17 residues.

J is TRBJ1-1 and V is TRBV7-3; D perhaps matches TRBD1 (5 bases). Per germline, CDR1 SGHTA and CDR2 FQGTGA. The CDR3 contains 15 residues. The V and J ends lost 3 bases and 4 bases respectively, with 15 bases between them. This CDR3 reads CASSLSGFGSTEAFF. In DNA form, the CDR3 reads TGTGCCAGCAGCTTGTCAGGGTTTGGGAGCACTGAAGCTTTCTTT.

J is TRBJ2-5 and V is TRBV5-6; 8 nucleotides line up with TRBD1. Germline V gene sequence: CDR1 SGHDT, CDR2 YYEEEE. V was pared by 4 bases and J by 2 bases, with 16 bases of the junction left unmatched. This CDR3 region has 18 residues. CDR3 DNA sequence: TGTGCCAGCAGCCCCTTTTTATCCGGGACAGGAGCACAAGAGACCCAGTACTTC. This translates into CASSPFLSGTGAQETQYF. Combining the CDR3 with reference TRBV5-6 and TRBJ2-5 gives the whole variable domain DAGVTQSPTHLIKTRGQQVTLRCSPKSGHDTVSWYQQALGQGPQFIFQYYEEEERQRGNFPDRFSGHQFPNYSSELNVNALLLGDSALYLCASSPFLSGTGAQETQYFGPGTRLLVL.

This chain uses TRBV20-1 with TRBJ1-1, with D possibly being TRBD1 (5 bases). The ends were cut back, 5 bases at V and 4 bases at J, with 8 bases in the middle. Germline V gives CDR1 DFQATT, CDR2 SNEGSKA (reference sequence). This CDR3 region has 11 residues. CDR3 amino acids: CSAGGVTEAFF. The CDR3 DNA sequence: TGCAGTGCTGGAGGGGTCACTGAAGCTTTCTTT.